The 15 T cell receptor beta chains below were found in one sample sequenced in a study of response to subunit inactivated influenza vaccine. TCRdb reanalysed the RT-PCR reads using MiXCR and keeps one entry per CDR3 protein. The table includes roughly 570,000 distinct CDR3 sequences, under 15% detected once. The specimen comprised PBMCs from blood, sampled more than 35 days after vaccination. Every receptor here comes from a man aged 50-59 years who received an inactivated influenza vaccine.

The table lists this clonotype with a few counts. The chain carries TRBV3-1 and TRBJ1-2, with D possibly being TRBD1 (5 bases). Germline CDR1 is LGHDT and CDR2 is YNNKEL (reference sequence). Trimming stripped 1 base from V and 2 bases from J, with 11 bases between. CDR3 size: 15 residues. CDR3 DNA sequence: TGTGCCAGCAGCCAAGTTGTGGGGGAGAACTATGGCTACACCTTC. It translates to CASSQVVGENYGYTF.

This clonotype occurred many times. V gene TRBV7-2 combines with J gene TRBJ2-3; D is uncertain. There are 16 residues in the CDR3. Germline V gives CDR1 SGHTA, CDR2 FQGNSA. V lost 5 bases to trimming and J lost 2 bases, with 17 bases between them. The CDR3 bases are TGTGCCAGCAGCGCCCGGTCCCCTGGGAACACAGATACGCAGTATTTT. This encodes CASSARSPGNTDTQYF.

The rearrangement uses TRBV9 and TRBJ2-5; TRBD1 agrees at 9 bases. CDR3 length equals 14 residues. Germline CDR1 reads SGDLS; CDR2 reads YYNGEE. Trimming removed 5 bases from V and 5 bases from J; junction bases left unmatched: 7. CDR3 bases: TGTGCCAGCAGTGGTACAGGGGGCGGCGAGACCCAGTACTTC. It specifies CASSGTGGGETQYF.

This chain joins TRBV29-1 and TRBJ2-7; 11 nucleotides agree with TRBD2. CDR1 is SQVTM and CDR2 is ANQGSEA in the germline V gene. The CDR3 sequence is 14 residues long. With 5 bases clipped from V and 2 bases from J, the junction kept 5 bases outside the gene matches. CDR3: CSVFSGRATYEQYF. The CDR3 coding sequence is TGCAGCGTTTTTAGCGGGAGGGCAACCTACGAGCAGTACTTC.

As for this clonotype: This may arise from a read error, as a much more abundant clone is one base away. This chain connects TRBV5-5 to TRBJ2-3; no clear D. CDR1 is SGHKS, CDR2 YYEKEE, per germline (reference sequence). Between the trimmed V and J ends, which lost 4 bases and 5 bases, there was a span of 11 bases. The CDR3 spans 13 residues. In DNA form, the CDR3 reads TGTGCCAGCAGCCACCACCAGAGAGATACGCAGTATTTT. Amino acids: CASSHHQRDTQYF.

V is TRBV12-3 or TRBV12-4 and J is TRBJ2-7; TRBD2 matches 7 bases. Trimming cost V 0 bases and J 4 bases; bases outside gene matches: 6. The CDR3 has 15 residues. The CDR3 nucleotides read TGTGCCAGCAGTTTAGCGGCTAGCGGAAAGTACGAGCAGTACTTC. As protein: CASSLAASGKYEQYF.

This clonotype was detected ten times or more. The J gene is TRBJ2-2, the V gene TRBV9; D unresolved. Trimming cost V 2 bases and J 3 bases, with 2 bases left between them. The germline V gene has CDR1 SGDLS and CDR2 YYNGEE. This CDR3 is built from 12 residues. The DNA for the CDR3 is TGTGCCAGCAGCGTTCACACCGGGGAGCTGTTTTTT. Residues: CASSVHTGELFF.

This clonotype was counted only a few times. The genes are TRBV10-3 and TRBJ2-6; 8 nucleotides align to TRBD1. Per germline, CDR1 ENHRY and CDR2 SYGVKD. The CDR3 totals 15 residues. V trimming: 11 bases; J trimming: 0 bases; junction bases outside the gene matches: 6. CDR3 nucleotides: TGTGCCGTTCTCGGGACAGGCTCTGGGGCCAACGTCCTGACTTTC. Residues: CAVLGTGSGANVLTF.

This clonotype was counted only a few times. The chain is built from TRBV29-1 and TRBJ2-3; 11 bases are shared with TRBD2. The CDR3 spans 14 residues. Per the germline V gene, CDR1 is SQVTM and CDR2 is ANQGSEA. V lost 7 bases, J lost 7 bases, and 10 bases stayed unmatched. CDR3 bases: TGCAGCGGGGGACTAGCGGTGCAGCCTTATACGCAGTATTTT. This sequence encodes CSGGLAVQPYTQYF.

This clonotype was observed many times. The rearrangement links TRBV6-5 to TRBJ2-1; D not certain. This CDR3 is 14 amino acids long. V was shortened by 2 bases and J by 8 bases, with 13 bases between the two germline ends. Germline CDR1 and CDR2: MNHEY and SVGAGI. CDR3 sequence (DNA): TGTGCCAGCAGTTACCCGGAAAGATGGGATGAGCAGTTCTTC. Amino acid sequence: CASSYPERWDEQFF.

This clonotype turned up a few times. V is TRBV4-2 and J is TRBJ2-2, with a possible D match to TRBD1 (6 bases). Looked up from germline, CDR1 is LGHNA and CDR2 is YNFKEQ. Trimming pared 0 bases from V and 6 bases from J, leaving 14 bases between. The CDR3 has 16 residues. The CDR3 reads CASSQDPRGVSGELFF. CDR3 sequence (DNA): TGTGCCAGCAGCCAAGATCCCAGGGGTGTGTCCGGGGAGCTGTTTTTT.

This chain uses TRBV7-2 with TRBJ2-3; D is uncertain. Looked up from germline, CDR1 is SGHTA and CDR2 is FQGNSA. Trimming took off 1 base at V and 6 bases at J, with 8 bases between the two ends. The CDR3 length is 13 residues. The CDR3 DNA follows: TGTGCCAGCAGCTTAGGGAGAGATGATACGCAGTATTTT. Protein sequence: CASSLGRDDTQYF.

Ten or more counts support this clonotype. The chain carries TRBV7-9 and TRBJ1-5, with D perhaps TRBD1 (5 bases). Germline CDR1 reads SEHNR; CDR2 reads FQNEAQ (reference sequence). V gave up 3 bases and J gave up 7 bases, with 10 bases separating them. The CDR3 is 13 residues long. The CDR3 reads CASSFGDGQPQHF. Here the CDR3 DNA reads TGTGCCAGCAGCTTTGGGGACGGCCAGCCCCAGCATTTT.

This clonotype has just a few counts. V is TRBV4-2 and J is TRBJ2-1; weak D call: TRBD2 (5 bases). Trimming cost V 0 bases and J 4 bases, with 10 bases left between them. Germline V gene sequence: CDR1 LGHNA, CDR2 YNFKEQ. This CDR3 is 15 amino acids long. The CDR3 DNA follows: TGTGCCAGCAGCCAAGAGCGGGCGTCTTACAATGAGCAGTTCTTC. As protein: CASSQERASYNEQFF.

The V call is TRBV20-1, the J call TRBJ2-7; D gene uncertain. The CDR3 has 10 residues. Germline CDR1 is DFQATT and CDR2 is SNEGSKA (reference sequence). Trimming shortened V by 5 bases and J by 3 bases, and 5 bases separated the two germline ends. For the CDR3, the DNA is TGCAGTGCTGGAAACTACGAGCAGTACTTC. Translating gives CSAGNYEQYF.